The 2 T cell receptor beta chains reported below all come from one sample, sequenced in a study of CD8 T cells in Susac syndrome. The RNA, about 0.5 to 1 ug, was put through reverse transcription using random hexamers. TCRdb fed the immunoSEQ multiplex PCR reads into MiXCR, producing one record per CDR3 protein. The table includes approximately 200,000 distinct CDR3 sequences, approximately 96% detected once. The material sequenced was CD4+ T cells from PBMCs. These receptor sequences come from a human donor with multiple sclerosis.

The chain employs TRBV6-6 and TRBJ2-7; 7 bases map to TRBD2. After removal of 4 bases from V and 2 bases from J, the junction contained 5 bases not matched to a gene. Germline V gene sequence: CDR1 MNHNY, CDR2 SVGAGI (reference sequence). The CDR3 has 14 residues. For the CDR3, the DNA is TGTGCCAGCAGTTCGGGGACTAAAACCTACGAGCAGTACTTC. Translating gives CASSSGTKTYEQYF.

The rearrangement links TRBV24-1 to TRBJ2-7; tentatively, D is TRBD1 (6 bases). This CDR3 is built from 14 residues. The V gene lost 8 bases and the J gene lost 2 bases, with 15 bases spanning the gap. The germline V gene has CDR1 KGHDR and CDR2 SFDVKD. The CDR3 coding sequence is TGTGCCACCAAAGGACAGTTTACTACCTACGAGCAGTACTTC. The encoded protein is CATKGQFTTYEQYF.